The 32 T cell receptor beta chains in this list originate from one sample, sequenced in a study of cytomegalovirus exposure and HLA in healthy donors. This PCR relied on a set of 60 Vbeta primers and 13 Jbeta primers. Produced via immunoSEQ multiplex PCR; TCRdb's table is partial and in-frame only. The table includes hundreds of thousands of clones, over 70% detected once. Sequencing was performed on PBMCs. All receptors come from a woman aged 55-70 years in good health and CMV-seropositive.

This chain connects TRBV4-3 to TRBJ2-3; TRBD2 matches 8 bases. Trimming cost V 5 bases and J 2 bases; bases outside gene matches: 3. CDR3 size: 14 residues. Germline V gives CDR1 LGHNA, CDR2 YSLEER. The CDR3 bases are TGCGCCAGCAGCACGCGGGGGGTCACAGATACGCAGTATTTT. Encoded protein: CASSTRGVTDTQYF.

V is TRBV27 and J is TRBJ2-2; TRBD2 aligns across 7 bases. This CDR3 spans 14 amino acids. With V trimmed by 2 bases and J by 6 bases, 3 bases remained unmatched. The V gene's germline CDR1 is MNHEY and CDR2 SMNVEV (reference sequence). In DNA, the CDR3 is TGTGCCAGCAGTTTAGGCCGGGGGGCCGGGGAGCTGTTTTTT. Translating gives CASSLGRGAGELFF.

The rearrangement links TRBV20-1 to TRBJ2-7, with D perhaps matching TRBD1 (6 bases). Trimming cost V 5 bases and J 5 bases, with 10 bases left between them. The length of the CDR3 is 11 residues. The germline gives CDR1 DFQATT, CDR2 SNEGSKA (reference sequence). CDR3 region: CSAHQGNEQYF. The CDR3 coding sequence is TGCAGTGCTCATCAGGGGAACGAGCAGTACTTC.

This clone was seen more than once but under ten times. The gene calls are TRBV11-2 and TRBJ1-1; D perhaps matches TRBD1 (6 bases). The CDR3 is 17 amino acids. The germline gives CDR1 SGHAT, CDR2 FQNNGV. V was clipped by 2 bases and J by 0 bases, with 16 bases between them. The CDR3 spells CASSLTIRTDMNTEAFF. The CDR3 nucleotides read TGTGCCAGCAGCTTAACAATTCGGACAGACATGAACACTGAAGCTTTCTTT. The full variable domain, its missing parts supplied by reference TRBV11-2 and TRBJ1-1, is EAGVAQSPRYKIIEKRQSVAFWCNPISGHATLYWYQQILGQGPKLLIQFQNNGVVDDSQLPKDRFSAERLKGVDSTLKIQPAKLEDSAVYLCASSLTIRTDMNTEAFFGQGTRLTVV.

The chain is built from TRBV5-4 and TRBJ1-3; 9 positions agree with TRBD1. The CDR3 contains 16 residues. The V gene's germline CDR1 is SGHNT and CDR2 YYREEE (reference sequence). Trimming cost V 4 bases and J 0 bases; bases outside gene matches: 5. The DNA of the CDR3 is TGTGCCAGCAGCCCGGACAGGGGCATCTCTGGAAACACCATATATTTT. It codes for CASSPDRGISGNTIYF. Full variable domain (remainder filled in from reference TRBV5-4 and TRBJ1-3): ETGVTQSPTHLIKTRGQQVTLRCSSQSGHNTVSWYQQALGQGPQFIFQYYREEENGRGNFPPRFSGLQFPNYSSELNVNALELDDSALYLCASSPDRGISGNTIYFGEGSWLTVV.

This chain joins TRBV7-2 and TRBJ1-1; D not certain. The CDR3 contains 16 residues. Germline V gene data show CDR1 as SGHTA and CDR2 as FQGNSA. V was cut by 5 bases and J by 1 base, with 17 bases left in between. Here the CDR3 DNA reads TGTGCCAGCAGCCCATATTATAACGGGAGGAACACTGAAGCTTTCTTT. Translating gives CASSPYYNGRNTEAFF.

This clone was found a few times. The rearrangement uses TRBV25-1 and TRBJ2-1; the match to TRBD2 covers 7 bases. This CDR3 region has 14 residues. CDR1 MGHDK and CDR2 SYGVNS come from the germline V gene. V was clipped by 5 bases and J by 0 bases; unmatched bases: 1. The CDR3: CASSPSGSYNEQFF. The DNA of the CDR3 is TGTGCCAGCAGTCCTAGCGGCTCCTACAATGAGCAGTTCTTC.

The table lists this clone with a few counts. CDR3 sequence: CAISVRQQGIGTDTQYF. CDR3 bases: TGTGCCATCAGTGTGAGACAGCAGGGGATAGGAACAGATACGCAGTATTTT. J is TRBJ2-3 and V is TRBV10-3, with D tentatively TRBD1 (6 bases). Trimming shortened V by 4 bases and J by 3 bases, and 20 bases separated the two germline ends. The CDR3 spans 17 residues. CDR1 and CDR2 from the germline V gene are ENHRY and SYGVKD.

V is TRBV4-2 and J is TRBJ2-7, with TRBD2 matching over 7 bases. V lost 0 bases to trimming and J lost 6 bases; unmatched junction nucleotides: 2. Germline V gene sequence: CDR1 LGHNA, CDR2 YNFKEQ. The CDR3 has 13 residues. CDR3 sequence reads: CASSQDGGGEQYF. For the CDR3, the DNA is TGTGCCAGCAGCCAAGATGGGGGGGGCGAGCAGTACTTC.

This clone has only a few counts. This rearrangement joins TRBV5-4 to TRBJ2-4, with 9 bases aligning to TRBD2. This CDR3 has 14 residues. CDR1 is SGHNT and CDR2 is YYREEE in the germline V gene (reference sequence). V shed 3 bases and J 8 bases; nucleotides not matched to a gene: 6. CDR3 nucleotide sequence: TGTGCCAGCAGCTACGGACAGCGGGGGGACATTCAGTACTTC. Its translation is CASSYGQRGDIQYF.

The chain employs TRBV5-1 and TRBJ2-2, with TRBD2 as a possible D gene (6 bases). Germline V gives CDR1 SGHRS, CDR2 YFSETQ. The CDR3 contains 17 residues. Trimming took 4 bases from V and 2 from J, leaving 18 bases between them. CDR3 bases: TGCGCCAGCAGCCCGGGTGCGGGGTCGATAAACACCGGGGAGCTGTTTTTT. Amino acid sequence: CASSPGAGSINTGELFF.

J is TRBJ2-7 and V is TRBV2, with TRBD1 identical over 7 bases. The CDR3 consists of 13 residues. Unmatched junction bases numbered 3, after V lost 4 bases and J lost 3 bases. From germline, CDR1 is SNHLY and CDR2 FYNNEI. The CDR3 nucleotides read TGTGCCAGCAGTGTTCGACAGGGCTACGAGCAGTACTTC. Protein sequence: CASSVRQGYEQYF.

The rearrangement uses TRBV18 and TRBJ1-3, with D perhaps matching TRBD1 (6 bases). The CDR3 consists of 17 residues. The V end was cut by 2 bases, the J end by 0 bases, with 14 bases between. CDR1 and CDR2 from the germline V gene are KGHSH and LQKENI. The CDR3 loop is CASSPFTGRNSGNTIYF. CDR3 nucleotides: TGTGCCAGCTCACCATTTACAGGGCGTAACTCTGGAAACACCATATATTTT.

On this clone itself: The junction shows a germline mismatch at one end, possibly a read error. Within the sample, other DNA sequences also encode this same CDR3. J is TRBJ2-7 and V is TRBV27; 12 bases fit TRBD2. The CDR3 is made up of 15 amino acids. Germline assignment: CDR1 MNHEY and CDR2 SMNVEV (reference sequence). CDR3 in DNA: TGTGCCAGCAGTATAGGACTAGCGGGGAGCTACGAGCAATACTTC. It codes for CASSIGLAGSYEQYF.

The J gene is TRBJ2-3, the V gene TRBV6-1; TRBD1 might be the D (6 bases). Trimming took 6 bases from V and 6 from J, leaving 16 bases between them. The CDR3 is 14 amino acids. The germline gives CDR1 MNHNS, CDR2 SASEGT. As DNA, the CDR3 is TGTGCCAGCAGCCTACAGGGCCTCGGGGATACGCAGTATTTT. It translates to CASSLQGLGDTQYF.

This clone was observed once. V gene TRBV27 combines with J gene TRBJ2-1; 16 nucleotides line up with TRBD2. V shed 5 bases, J shed 1 base, and the junction held 5 bases outside the gene matches. Per the germline V gene, CDR1 is MNHEY and CDR2 is SMNVEV (reference sequence). The CDR3 consists of 18 residues. CDR3 in DNA: TGTGCCAGCAGTCGGGGACTAGCGGGGGGGCCTTCCTACAATGAGCAGTTCTTC. Translating it yields CASSRGLAGGPSYNEQFF.

This rearrangement joins TRBV7-2 to TRBJ2-7; 14 bases are shared with TRBD2. This CDR3 has 16 residues. Germline V gene data show CDR1 as SGHTA and CDR2 as FQGNSA. The trim removed 5 bases at V and 11 bases at J, leaving 14 bases unmatched. CDR3 protein: CASSPPGLAGASWEYF. CDR3 in DNA: TGTGCCAGCAGCCCGCCGGGACTAGCGGGGGCCAGCTGGGAGTACTTC.

This chain links TRBV4-1 with TRBJ2-5, with a tentative D call TRBD2 (5 bases). Trimming left V 0 bases short and J 5 bases short, with 10 bases between. There are 14 residues in the CDR3. Germline CDR1 and CDR2: MGHRA and YSYEKL. In DNA, the CDR3 is TGCGCCAGCAGCCAAGATCCTAGCTTGGAGACCCAGTACTTC. This codes for CASSQDPSLETQYF.

J is TRBJ1-1 and V is TRBV30; 8 bases match TRBD1. V lost 2 bases and J lost 8; bases outside the gene matches: 13. The CDR3 totals 15 residues. Germline CDR1 and CDR2: GTSNPN and SVGIG (reference sequence). The CDR3 protein is CAWSSTSRGHLEAFF. CDR3 DNA sequence: TGTGCCTGGAGTTCAACTTCCAGGGGGCATCTAGAAGCTTTCTTT.

This chain connects TRBV19 to TRBJ1-4; TRBD1 agrees at 7 bases. CDR1 LNHDA and CDR2 SQIVND come from the germline V gene (reference sequence). CDR3 length: 14 amino acids. Unmatched junction bases numbered 4, after V lost 9 bases and J lost 0 bases. CDR3 coding DNA: TGTGCCAGCGGACAGGCCGCAACTAATGAAAAACTGTTTTTT. Translation gives CASGQAATNEKLFF.

This clone was recorded once. The rearrangement uses TRBV10-3 and TRBJ1-5, with a weak D call TRBD1 (5 bases). Trimming left V 5 bases short and J 4 bases short, with 12 bases between. Germline CDR1 is ENHRY and CDR2 is SYGVKD. The CDR3 has 14 amino acids. The CDR3 coding sequence is TGTGCCATCAGTAAGGACAACGAGAATCAGCCCCAGCATTTT. It codes for CAISKDNENQPQHF.

This chain connects TRBV7-8 to TRBJ2-7; D remains unclear. This CDR3 spans 12 amino acids. V lost 8 bases, J lost 4 bases, and 12 bases lay in between. The germline gives CDR1 SGHVS, CDR2 FQNEAQ. Written as DNA, the CDR3 is TGTGCCAGCGGTACTTACCCTTACGAGCAGTACTTC. As protein: CASGTYPYEQYF.

This clone has a handful of counts. The rearrangement joins TRBV12-5 to TRBJ2-1, with 7 bases aligning to TRBD2. This CDR3 is 18 amino acids long. CDR1 LGHNT and CDR2 FRNRAP come from the germline V gene. The V segment lost 4 bases and the J segment 4 bases; nucleotides outside the gene matches: 16. The DNA of the CDR3 is TGTGCTAGTGGTTCCCTGGGTTTTATGGGAGGGCCGTACAATGAGCAGTTCTTC. Translation gives CASGSLGFMGGPYNEQFF.

This chain connects TRBV5-6 to TRBJ1-1; D might be TRBD1 (5 bases). Germline V gene lookup returns CDR1 SGHDT and CDR2 YYEEEE. V lost 3 bases and J lost 2, with 14 bases in between. The CDR3 extends over 15 amino acids. The CDR3 spells CASSWAGAGNTEAFF. For the CDR3, the DNA is TGTGCCAGCAGCTGGGCCGGGGCGGGAAACACTGAAGCTTTCTTT.

This chain uses TRBV15 with TRBJ2-7; 13 bases match TRBD2. The CDR3 totals 18 residues. The germline CDR1 and CDR2 sequences are LNHNV and YYDKDF (reference sequence). V shed 1 base and J 2 bases; nucleotides not matched to a gene: 8. The CDR3 sequence: CATSRARLAGGLTYEQYF. The CDR3 region has the DNA TGTGCCACCAGCAGAGCAAGACTAGCGGGGGGACTGACCTACGAGCAGTACTTC.

This clone showed up just once. The V and J genes are TRBV9 and TRBJ2-2; D perhaps matches TRBD1 (5 bases). Germline V gene data show CDR1 as SGDLS and CDR2 as YYNGEE. The germline V and J ends were trimmed by 3 bases and 0 bases, with 9 bases remaining between them. The CDR3 covers 15 residues. The CDR3, as DNA: TGTGCCAGCAGCGCCGGACAAACGAACACCGGGGAGCTGTTTTTT. Protein sequence: CASSAGQTNTGELFF.

The J gene is TRBJ2-2, the V gene TRBV4-2; 8 bases are shared with TRBD2. The germline CDR1 and CDR2 sequences are LGHNA and YNFKEQ. V lost 4 bases to trimming and J lost 5 bases; unmatched junction nucleotides: 9. The CDR3 is made up of 16 amino acids. The CDR3 region is CASSPTSGGWTGELFF. The CDR3 bases are TGTGCCAGCAGCCCAACCAGCGGGGGTTGGACCGGGGAGCTGTTTTTT.

This clone turned up a few times. The V call is TRBV9, the J call TRBJ2-3; D gene unclear. With 3 bases removed from V and 2 bases from J, the gap between germline ends came to 10 bases. Germline values: CDR1 SGDLS, CDR2 YYNGEE. The CDR3 sequence is 14 residues long. CDR3 loop: CASSAAGSTDTQYF. CDR3 coding DNA: TGTGCCAGCAGCGCCGCCGGGTCCACAGATACGCAGTATTTT.

J is TRBJ1-5 and V is TRBV6-6, with D perhaps TRBD1 (6 bases). This CDR3 has 15 amino acids. Germline V gene sequence: CDR1 MNHNY, CDR2 SVGAGI (reference sequence). V lost 2 bases and J lost 5, with 13 bases in between. CDR3: CASSYKGGIYQPQHF. In nucleotides, the CDR3 is TGTGCCAGCAGTTACAAGGGGGGGATTTATCAGCCCCAGCATTTT.

The chain couples TRBV30 to TRBJ2-7; 8 nucleotides line up with TRBD1. CDR1 is GTSNPN, CDR2 SVGIG, per germline (reference sequence). The length of the CDR3 is 15 residues. Trimming removed 8 bases from V and 2 bases from J; junction bases left unmatched: 14. The DNA of the CDR3 is TGTGCCAGTAGTTTCCGGGACAGGAACACCTACGAGCAGTACTTC. Protein sequence: CASSFRDRNTYEQYF.

At least ten counts were recorded for this clone. The J gene is TRBJ2-3, the V gene TRBV11-2; 13 bases line up with TRBD2. The J segment lost 3 bases and the V segment lost 5 bases, leaving 14 bases of the junction unmatched. CDR1 is SGHAT and CDR2 is FQNNGV in the germline V gene. The CDR3 runs to 19 residues. CDR3 amino acids: CASSREDALAGGLTDTQYF. The CDR3 nucleotides are TGTGCCAGCAGCCGCGAAGACGCACTAGCGGGGGGGCTGACAGATACGCAGTATTTT.

This sequence joins TRBV6-1 and TRBJ1-1, with TRBD1 as a possible D gene (6 bases). Germline assignment: CDR1 MNHNS and CDR2 SASEGT. The germline V and J ends were trimmed by 6 bases and 1 base, with 9 bases remaining between them. The CDR3 is made up of 13 amino acids. For the CDR3, the DNA is TGTGCCAGCAGGTTACAGGGGAACACTGAAGCTTTCTTT. It is translated as CASRLQGNTEAFF.